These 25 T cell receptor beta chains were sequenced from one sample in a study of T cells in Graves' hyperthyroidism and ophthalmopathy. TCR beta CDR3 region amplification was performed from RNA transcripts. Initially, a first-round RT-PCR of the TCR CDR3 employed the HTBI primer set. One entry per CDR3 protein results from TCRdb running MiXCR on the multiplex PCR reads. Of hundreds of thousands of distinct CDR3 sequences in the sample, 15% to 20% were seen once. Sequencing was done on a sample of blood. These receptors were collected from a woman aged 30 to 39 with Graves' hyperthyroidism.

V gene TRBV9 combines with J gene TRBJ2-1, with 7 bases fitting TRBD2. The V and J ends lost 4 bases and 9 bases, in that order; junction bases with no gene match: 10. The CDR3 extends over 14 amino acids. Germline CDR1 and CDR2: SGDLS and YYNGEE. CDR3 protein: CASSPNPRESEQFF. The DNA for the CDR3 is TGTGCCAGCAGCCCAAACCCGCGGGAGAGTGAGCAGTTCTTC.

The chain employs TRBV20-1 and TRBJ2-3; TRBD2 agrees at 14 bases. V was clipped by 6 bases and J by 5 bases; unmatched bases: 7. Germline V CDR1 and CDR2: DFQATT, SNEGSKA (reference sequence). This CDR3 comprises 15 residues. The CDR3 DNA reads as TGCAGTGCCACCGGGACTAGCGGGGGCGTAGATACGCAGTATTTT. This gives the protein CSATGTSGGVDTQYF.

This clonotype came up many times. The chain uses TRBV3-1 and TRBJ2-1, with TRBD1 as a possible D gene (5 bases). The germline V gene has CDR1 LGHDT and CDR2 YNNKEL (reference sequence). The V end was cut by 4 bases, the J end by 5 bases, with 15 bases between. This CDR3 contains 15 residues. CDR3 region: CASSLRRKGHNEQFF. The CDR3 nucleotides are TGTGCCAGCAGCCTCCGAAGAAAGGGGCACAATGAGCAGTTCTTC.

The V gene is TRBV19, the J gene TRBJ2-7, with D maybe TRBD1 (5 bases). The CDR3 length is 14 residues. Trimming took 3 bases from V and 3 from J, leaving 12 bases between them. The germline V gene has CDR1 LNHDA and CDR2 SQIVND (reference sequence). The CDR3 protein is CASSMTAKDYEQYF. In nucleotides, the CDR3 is TGTGCCAGTAGTATGACAGCCAAGGACTACGAGCAGTACTTC.

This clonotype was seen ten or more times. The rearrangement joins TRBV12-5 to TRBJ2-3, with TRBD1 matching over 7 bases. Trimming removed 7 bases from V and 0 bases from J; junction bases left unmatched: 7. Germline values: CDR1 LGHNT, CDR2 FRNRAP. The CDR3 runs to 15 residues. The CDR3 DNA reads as TGTGCTAGTGCCGGGGACAGCCGAAGCACAGATACGCAGTATTTT. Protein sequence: CASAGDSRSTDTQYF.

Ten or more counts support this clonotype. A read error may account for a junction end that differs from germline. The CDR3 loop reads CASSWGSHNEQFF. CDR3 in DNA: TGTGCCAGCAGTTGGGGCTCCCACAATGAGCAGTTCTTC. The rearrangement joins TRBV11-3 to TRBJ2-1; possibly TRBD1 for D (5 bases). Germline V lookup: CDR1 SGHNT, CDR2 YENEEA. The CDR3 has 13 residues.

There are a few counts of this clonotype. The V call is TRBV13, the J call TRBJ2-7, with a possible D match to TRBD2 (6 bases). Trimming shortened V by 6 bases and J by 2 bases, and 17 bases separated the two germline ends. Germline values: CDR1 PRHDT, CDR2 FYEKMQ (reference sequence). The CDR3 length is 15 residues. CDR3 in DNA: TGTGCCAGCAGTCCGGGACTGGGGGACCCCTACGAGCAGTACTTC. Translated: CASSPGLGDPYEQYF.

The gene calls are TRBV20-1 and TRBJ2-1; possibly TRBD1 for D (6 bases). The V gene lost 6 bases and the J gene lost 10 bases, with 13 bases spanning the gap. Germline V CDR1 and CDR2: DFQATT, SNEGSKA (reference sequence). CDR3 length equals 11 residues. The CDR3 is CSAIGGTEQFF. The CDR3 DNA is TGCAGTGCCATTGGGGGCACGGAGCAGTTCTTC.

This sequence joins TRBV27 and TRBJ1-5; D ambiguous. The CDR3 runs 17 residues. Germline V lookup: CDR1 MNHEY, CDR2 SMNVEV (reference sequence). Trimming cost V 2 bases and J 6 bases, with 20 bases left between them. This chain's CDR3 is CASSLLPNGGKGQPQHF. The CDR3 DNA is TGTGCCAGCAGTTTACTCCCTAATGGAGGGAAGGGTCAGCCCCAGCATTTT.

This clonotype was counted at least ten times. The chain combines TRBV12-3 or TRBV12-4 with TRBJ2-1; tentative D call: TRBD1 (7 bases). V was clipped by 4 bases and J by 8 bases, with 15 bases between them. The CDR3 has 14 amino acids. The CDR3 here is CASSWSRGVDEQFF. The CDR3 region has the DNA TGTGCCAGCAGTTGGAGCAGGGGGGTCGATGAGCAGTTCTTC.

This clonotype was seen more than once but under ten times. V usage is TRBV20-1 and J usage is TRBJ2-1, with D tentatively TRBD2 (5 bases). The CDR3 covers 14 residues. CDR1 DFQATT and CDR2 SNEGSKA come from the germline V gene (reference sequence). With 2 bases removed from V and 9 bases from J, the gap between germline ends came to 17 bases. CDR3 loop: CSARNPGRGGEQFF. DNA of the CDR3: TGCAGTGCTAGAAATCCGGGGAGAGGCGGTGAGCAGTTCTTC.

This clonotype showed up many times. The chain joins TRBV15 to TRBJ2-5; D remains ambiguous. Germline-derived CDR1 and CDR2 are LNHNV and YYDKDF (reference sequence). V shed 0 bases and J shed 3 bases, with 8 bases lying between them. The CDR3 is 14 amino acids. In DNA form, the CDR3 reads TGTGCCACCAGCAGAGATCACCCAAAAGAGACCCAGTACTTC. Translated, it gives CATSRDHPKETQYF.

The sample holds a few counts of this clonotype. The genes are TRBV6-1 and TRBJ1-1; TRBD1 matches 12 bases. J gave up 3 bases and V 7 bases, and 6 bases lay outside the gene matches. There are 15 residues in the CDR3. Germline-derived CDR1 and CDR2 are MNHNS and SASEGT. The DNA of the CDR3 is TGTGCCAGCATTCGGGACAGGGGGCTGGACACTGAAGCTTTCTTT. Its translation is CASIRDRGLDTEAFF.

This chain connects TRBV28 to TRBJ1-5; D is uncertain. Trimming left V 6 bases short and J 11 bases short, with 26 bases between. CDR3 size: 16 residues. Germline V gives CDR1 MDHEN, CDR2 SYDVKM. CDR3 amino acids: CASSLADAYRDGAQHF. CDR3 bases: TGTGCCAGCAGCTTAGCGGACGCATATAGGGATGGGGCCCAGCATTTT.

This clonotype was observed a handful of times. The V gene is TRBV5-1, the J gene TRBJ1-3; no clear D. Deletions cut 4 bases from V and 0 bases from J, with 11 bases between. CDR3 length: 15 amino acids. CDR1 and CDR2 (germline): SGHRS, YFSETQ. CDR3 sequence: CASSAQPFSGNTIYF. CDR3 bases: TGCGCCAGCAGCGCCCAGCCCTTCTCTGGAAACACCATATATTTT.

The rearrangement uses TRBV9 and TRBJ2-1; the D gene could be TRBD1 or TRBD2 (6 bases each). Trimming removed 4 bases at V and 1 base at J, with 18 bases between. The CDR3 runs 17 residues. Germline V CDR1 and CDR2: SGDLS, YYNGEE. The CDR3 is CASSPRWGAPSYNEQFF. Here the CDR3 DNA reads TGTGCCAGCAGCCCTCGGTGGGGGGCCCCTTCCTACAATGAGCAGTTCTTC.

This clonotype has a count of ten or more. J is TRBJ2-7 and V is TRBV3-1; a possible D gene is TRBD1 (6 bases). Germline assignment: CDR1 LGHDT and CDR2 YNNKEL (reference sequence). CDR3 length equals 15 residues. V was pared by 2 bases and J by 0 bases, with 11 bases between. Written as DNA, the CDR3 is TGTGCCAGCAGCCAAACTGAACAGGGCTCCTACGAGCAGTACTTC. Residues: CASSQTEQGSYEQYF.

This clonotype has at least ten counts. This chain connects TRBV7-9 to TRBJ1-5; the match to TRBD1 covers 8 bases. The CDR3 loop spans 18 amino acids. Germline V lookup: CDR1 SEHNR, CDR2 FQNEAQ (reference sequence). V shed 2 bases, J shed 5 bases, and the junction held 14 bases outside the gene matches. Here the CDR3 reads CASSLRLRDRSVDQPQHF. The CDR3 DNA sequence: TGTGCCAGCAGCTTAAGGCTACGGGACAGGTCCGTGGATCAGCCCCAGCATTTT.

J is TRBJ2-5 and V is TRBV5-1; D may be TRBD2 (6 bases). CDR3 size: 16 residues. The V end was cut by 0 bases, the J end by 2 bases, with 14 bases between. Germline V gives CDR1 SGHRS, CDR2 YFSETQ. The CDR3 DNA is TGCGCCAGCAGCTTGGCAGTTGTGGGGGGACAAGAGACCCAGTACTTC. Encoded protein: CASSLAVVGGQETQYF.

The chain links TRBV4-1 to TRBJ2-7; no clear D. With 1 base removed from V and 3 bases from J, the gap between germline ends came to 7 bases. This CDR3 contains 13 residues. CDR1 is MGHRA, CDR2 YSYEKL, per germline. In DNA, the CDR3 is TGCGCCAGCAGCCAAGGGTGGGTCTACGAGCAGTACTTC. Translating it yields CASSQGWVYEQYF.

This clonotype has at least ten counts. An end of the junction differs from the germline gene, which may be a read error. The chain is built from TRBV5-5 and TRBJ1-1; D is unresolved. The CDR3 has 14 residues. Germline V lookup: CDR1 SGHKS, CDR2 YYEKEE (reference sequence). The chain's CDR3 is CASSYNPGNAEAFF. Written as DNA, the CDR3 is TGTGCCAGCAGCTACAACCCCGGGAACGCTGAAGCTTTCTTT.

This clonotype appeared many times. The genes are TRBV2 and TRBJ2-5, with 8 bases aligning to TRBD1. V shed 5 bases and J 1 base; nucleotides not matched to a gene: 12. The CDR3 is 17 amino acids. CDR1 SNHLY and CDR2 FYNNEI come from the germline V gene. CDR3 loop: CASSRTGFDDTQETQYF. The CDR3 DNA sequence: TGTGCCAGCAGTCGGACAGGGTTTGACGATACCCAAGAGACCCAGTACTTC.

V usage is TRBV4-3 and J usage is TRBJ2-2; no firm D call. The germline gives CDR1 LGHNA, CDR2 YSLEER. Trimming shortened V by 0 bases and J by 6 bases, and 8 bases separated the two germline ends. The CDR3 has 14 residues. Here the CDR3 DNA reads TGCGCCAGCAGCCAAGATAAGACCTCCGGGGAGCTGTTTTTT. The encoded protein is CASSQDKTSGELFF.

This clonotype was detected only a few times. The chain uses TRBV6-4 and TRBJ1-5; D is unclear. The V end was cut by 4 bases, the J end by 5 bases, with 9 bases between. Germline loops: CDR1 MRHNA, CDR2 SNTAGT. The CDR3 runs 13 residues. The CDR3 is CASSGTADQPQHF. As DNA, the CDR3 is TGTGCCAGCAGTGGGACCGCCGATCAGCCCCAGCATTTT.

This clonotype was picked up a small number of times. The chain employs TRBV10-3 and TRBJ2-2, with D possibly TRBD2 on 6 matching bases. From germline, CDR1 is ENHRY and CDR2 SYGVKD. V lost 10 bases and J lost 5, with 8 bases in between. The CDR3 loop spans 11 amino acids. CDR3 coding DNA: TGTGCCACCCTAGCGACCGGGGAGCTGTTTTTT. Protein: CATLATGELFF.